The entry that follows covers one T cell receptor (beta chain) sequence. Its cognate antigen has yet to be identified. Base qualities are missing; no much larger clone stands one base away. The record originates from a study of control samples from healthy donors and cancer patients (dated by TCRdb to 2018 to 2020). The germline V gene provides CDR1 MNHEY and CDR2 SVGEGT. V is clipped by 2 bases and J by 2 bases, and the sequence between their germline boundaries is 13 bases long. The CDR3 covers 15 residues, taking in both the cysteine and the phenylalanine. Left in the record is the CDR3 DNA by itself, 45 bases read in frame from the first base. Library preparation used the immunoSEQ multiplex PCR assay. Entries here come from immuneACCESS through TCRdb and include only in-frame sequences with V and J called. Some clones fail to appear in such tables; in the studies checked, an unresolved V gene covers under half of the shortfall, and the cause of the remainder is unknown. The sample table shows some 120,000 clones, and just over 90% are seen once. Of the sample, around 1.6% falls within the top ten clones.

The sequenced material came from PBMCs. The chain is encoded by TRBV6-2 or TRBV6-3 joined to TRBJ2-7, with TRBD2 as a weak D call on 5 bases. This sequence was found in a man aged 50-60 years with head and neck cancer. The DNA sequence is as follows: TGTGCCAGCAGTTACCTGGCGGGTACAGCCTACGAGCAGTACTTC. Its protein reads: CASSYLAGTAYEQYF.